Following are 18 T cell receptor beta chains from one sample sequenced in a study of cytomegalovirus exposure and HLA in healthy donors. PCR involved 60 Vbeta and 13 Jbeta primers. The assay was immunoSEQ multiplex PCR, and TCRdb's table has in-frame clones only and misses some. The sample shows about 76,000 clones, roughly 73% of them seen only once. The sample was PBMCs. Source of these receptors: a woman aged 40 to 49 in good health and CMV-seropositive.

This clone was seen a handful of times. V usage is TRBV7-9 and J usage is TRBJ2-5; 11 bases map to TRBD1. This CDR3 has 15 residues. Germline V CDR1 and CDR2: SEHNR, FQNEAQ (reference sequence). Losses at the gene ends were 5 bases for V and 5 bases for J; bases not matched to a gene: 7. CDR3 in amino acids: CASSLGTGGVETQYF. CDR3 DNA sequence: TGTGCCAGCAGCCTCGGGACAGGGGGTGTCGAGACCCAGTACTTC.

The CDR3 protein is CASSLDRDRALSYEQYF. CDR3 in DNA: TGTGCCAGCAGCTTGGATCGGGACAGGGCTCTCTCCTACGAGCAGTACTTC. The chain joins TRBV11-2 to TRBJ2-7; 9 positions agree with TRBD1. From germline, CDR1 is SGHAT and CDR2 FQNNGV. CDR3 length: 17 amino acids. The V gene end was trimmed by 3 bases and the J gene end by 0 bases; junction bases not matched to a gene: 9.

V gene TRBV28 combines with J gene TRBJ1-2; D uncertain. With 8 bases removed from V and 4 bases from J, the gap between germline ends came to 14 bases. Germline CDR1 and CDR2: MDHEN and SYDVKM. This CDR3 is built from 13 residues. The chain's CDR3 is CASGPPRGYGYTF. The CDR3 bases are TGTGCCAGCGGGCCTCCCCGGGGCTATGGCTACACCTTC.

V usage is TRBV28 and J usage is TRBJ1-5, with D maybe TRBD1 (6 bases). Germline-derived CDR1 and CDR2 are MDHEN and SYDVKM. The CDR3 consists of 15 residues. V lost 3 bases and J 6 bases, leaving 15 bases between the germline ends. CDR3 in amino acids: CASSFSSGGAQPQHF. The CDR3, as DNA: TGTGCCAGCAGTTTCTCCTCCGGGGGGGCTCAGCCCCAGCATTTT. Full variable domain (remainder filled in from reference TRBV28 and TRBJ1-5): DVKVTQSSRYLVKRTGEKVFLECVQDMDHENMFWYRQDPGLGLRLIYFSYDVKMKEKGDIPEGYSVSREKKERFSLILESASTNQTSMYLCASSFSSGGAQPQHFGDGTRLSIL.

The rearrangement joins TRBV7-2 to TRBJ1-1; D is ambiguous. V was cut by 1 base and J by 0 bases, with 15 bases left in between. CDR1 and CDR2 (germline): SGHTA, FQGNSA. This CDR3 spans 17 amino acids. The CDR3, as DNA: TGTGCCAGCAGCTTAGATATGAACAGTTTCATGAACACTGAAGCTTTCTTT. This translates into CASSLDMNSFMNTEAFF.

Details on this clone: At one of its ends the junction is not consistent with the germline gene, which may arise from a read error. The gene calls are TRBV7-7 and TRBJ2-1; TRBD2 matches 13 bases. This CDR3 is built from 15 residues. Germline CDR1 reads SSHAT; CDR2 reads FNYEAQ (reference sequence). CDR3 coding DNA: TGTGCTAGCAGCGTGGGACTAGCGGGGAACAATGAGCAGTTCTTC. This encodes CASSVGLAGNNEQFF. Together with reference TRBV7-7 and TRBJ2-1, the CDR3 gives the full variable domain: GAGVSQSPRYKVTKRGQDVTLRCDPISSHATLYWYQQALGQGPEFLTYFNYEAQPDKSGLPSDRFSAERPEGSISTLTIQRTEQRDSAMYRCASSVGLAGNNEQFFGPGTRLTVL.

This chain joins TRBV6-6 and TRBJ2-5; 15 positions agree with TRBD2. The CDR3 has 16 residues. CDR1 is MNHNY and CDR2 is SVGAGI in the germline V gene (reference sequence). The V gene end was trimmed by 4 bases and the J gene end by 4 bases; junction bases not matched to a gene: 4. For the CDR3, the DNA is TGTGCCAGCAGTTGGACTAGCGGGGGGGCCGGAGAGACCCAGTACTTC. The encoded protein is CASSWTSGGAGETQYF.

The chain carries TRBV2 and TRBJ2-5; TRBD1 aligns across 9 bases. Unmatched junction bases numbered 11, after V lost 8 bases and J lost 7 bases. This CDR3 is built from 14 residues. Per germline, CDR1 SNHLY and CDR2 FYNNEI. Written as DNA, the CDR3 is TGTGCCAGCGGACGGGACAGGGTCCCCGGGACCCAGTACTTC. This translates into CASGRDRVPGTQYF. The full variable domain, with the rest looked up from reference TRBV2 and TRBJ2-5, is EPEVTQTPSHQVTQMGQEVILRCVPISNHLYFYWYRQILGQKVEFLVSFYNNEISEKSEIFDDQFSVERPDGSNFTLKIRSTKLEDSAMYFCASGRDRVPGTQYFGPGTRLLVL.

This clone has only a few counts. A far more abundant clone sits one base away, making this likely a read error. The gene calls are TRBV29-1 and TRBJ1-5, with D possibly TRBD1 on 6 matching bases. The CDR3 is made up of 13 amino acids. V lost 8 bases and J 4 bases, leaving 15 bases between the germline ends. Germline values: CDR1 SQVTM, CDR2 ANQGSEA. CDR3 amino acids: CSIRDNQNQPQHF. For the CDR3, the DNA is TGCAGCATTCGGGACAACCAAAATCAGCCCCAGCATTTT.

The V gene is TRBV7-3, the J gene TRBJ2-7, with D possibly being TRBD2 (7 bases). The CDR3 consists of 15 residues. Trimming shortened V by 11 bases and J by 6 bases, and 26 bases separated the two germline ends. Germline CDR1 is SGHTA and CDR2 is FQGTGA. The CDR3 nucleotides are TGTGCCTTATCCAAAGGGGGGGGACTTAGATGCGAGCAGTACTTC. The encoded protein is CALSKGGGLRCEQYF.

This clone was seen a few times. The chain employs TRBV7-9 and TRBJ1-1; D may be TRBD1 (5 bases). CDR1 SEHNR and CDR2 FQNEAQ come from the germline V gene (reference sequence). Trimming removed 5 bases at V and 1 base at J, with 11 bases between. This CDR3 is 14 amino acids long. CDR3 sequence reads: CASSPHQGNTEAFF. CDR3 coding DNA: TGTGCCAGCAGCCCCCACCAGGGGAACACTGAAGCTTTCTTT.

This clone was seen only a few times. This chain links TRBV11-2 with TRBJ2-7, with 10 bases lining up with TRBD1. The CDR3 consists of 15 residues. The V and J ends lost 6 bases and 2 bases, in that order; junction bases with no gene match: 7. The germline V gene encodes CDR1 SGHAT and CDR2 FQNNGV. This CDR3 reads CASRDWDRGTYEQYF. The DNA for the CDR3 is TGTGCCAGCAGGGATTGGGACAGGGGTACCTACGAGCAGTACTTC.

V usage is TRBV4-3 and J usage is TRBJ1-2; 8 positions agree with TRBD1. Trimming took 5 bases from V and 5 from J; bases not matched to a gene: 13. The V gene's germline CDR1 is LGHNA and CDR2 YSLEER. The length of the CDR3 is 16 residues. DNA for the CDR3: TGCGCCAGCAGCAAAACCCCCTGGGACAGGCAGTATGGCTACACCTTC. It codes for CASSKTPWDRQYGYTF.

This clone was found a few times. The chain employs TRBV19 and TRBJ2-4; D call uncertain. Trimming removed 9 bases at V and 6 bases at J, with 15 bases between. The CDR3 has 13 residues. Germline loops: CDR1 LNHDA, CDR2 SQIVND (reference sequence). The CDR3 sequence is CASQVTGVNIQYF. The DNA of the CDR3 is TGTGCCAGCCAAGTTACGGGTGTAAACATTCAGTACTTC. Filled out from reference TRBV19 and TRBJ2-4, the complete variable domain reads DGGITQSPKYLFRKEGQNVTLSCEQNLNHDAMYWYRQDPGQGLRLIYYSQIVNDFQKGDIAEGYSVSREKKESFPLTVTSAQKNPTAFYLCASQVTGVNIQYFGAGTRLSVL.

This clone was found a few times. The V gene is TRBV4-2, the J gene TRBJ1-4; TRBD1 aligns across 8 bases. Losses at the gene ends were 0 bases for V and 5 bases for J; bases not matched to a gene: 8. This CDR3 comprises 17 residues. Germline values: CDR1 LGHNA, CDR2 YNFKEQ. CDR3 in amino acids: CASSQDWTGRRNEKLFF. The DNA of the CDR3 is TGTGCCAGCAGCCAAGACTGGACAGGGAGGCGAAATGAAAAACTGTTTTTT.

The CDR3 region is CSIPGTNYGYTF. The CDR3 DNA follows: TGCAGCATTCCCGGGACAAACTATGGCTACACCTTC. The chain employs TRBV29-1 and TRBJ1-2, with a possible D match to TRBD1 (6 bases). Germline CDR1 and CDR2: SQVTM and ANQGSEA. The length of the CDR3 is 12 residues. V was pared by 8 bases and J by 2 bases, with 12 bases between.

The V call is TRBV6-1, the J call TRBJ2-7, with TRBD2 matching 13 bases. This CDR3 comprises 14 residues. The junction had 3 bases not matched to a gene; V was cut back by 6 bases and J by 4 bases. Germline CDR1 and CDR2: MNHNS and SASEGT. The CDR3 sequence: CASRRLAGGYEQYF. The CDR3 DNA reads as TGTGCCAGCAGAAGACTAGCGGGAGGATACGAGCAGTACTTC.

This clone was counted only a few times. The chain combines TRBV15 with TRBJ1-1; D remains unclear. The V end lost 4 bases, the J end lost 0 bases, and 15 bases lay between the germline ends. CDR1 is LNHNV and CDR2 is YYDKDF in the germline V gene (reference sequence). This CDR3 has 16 amino acids. CDR3 amino acids: CATSTTPLLMNTEAFF. The DNA of the CDR3 is TGTGCCACCAGCACTACCCCGCTTCTTATGAACACTGAAGCTTTCTTT.